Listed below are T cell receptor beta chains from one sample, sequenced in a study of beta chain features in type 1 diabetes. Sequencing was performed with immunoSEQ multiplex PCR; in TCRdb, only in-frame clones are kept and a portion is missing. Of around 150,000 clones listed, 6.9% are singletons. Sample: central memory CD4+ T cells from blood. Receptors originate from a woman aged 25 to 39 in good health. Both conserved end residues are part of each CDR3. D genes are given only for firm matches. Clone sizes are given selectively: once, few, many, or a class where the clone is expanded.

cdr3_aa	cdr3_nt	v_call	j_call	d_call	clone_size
CASSELGVGHSGANVLTF	TGTGCCAGCAGTGAATTAGGTGTGGGACACTCTGGGGCCAACGTCCTGACTTTC	TRBV25-1	TRBJ2-6	.	many
CASSNRGLQETQYF	TGTGCCAGCAGTAACCGGGGATTGCAAGAGACCCAGTACTTC	TRBV28	TRBJ2-5	.	many
CSASNYEQYF	TGCAGTGCTAGCAATTACGAGCAGTACTTC	TRBV20-1	TRBJ2-7	.	few
CASSQTEGGYEKLFF	TGTGCCAGCAGCCAGACCGAGGGAGGTTACGAAAAACTGTTTTTT	TRBV4-2	TRBJ1-4	.	few
CASSRTVYEQYF	TGTGCCAGCAGTCGGACAGTCTACGAGCAGTACTTC	TRBV7-2	TRBJ2-7	.	few
CASSQTGLTEAFF	TGTGCCAGCAGCCAGACAGGGCTCACTGAAGCTTTCTTT	TRBV7-9	TRBJ1-1	TRBD1	few
CASSLLNRDRETQYF	TGTGCCAGTAGTCTACTAAACCGGGACAGAGAGACCCAGTACTTC	TRBV19	TRBJ2-5	TRBD1	few
CASSPTTGSHEQYF	TGTGCCAGCAGTCCTACTACAGGGTCCCACGAGCAGTACTTC	TRBV6-5	TRBJ2-7	.	few
CASSLGTGTANQPQHF	TGCGCCAGCAGCTTGGGGACCGGGACAGCTAATCAGCCCCAGCATTTT	TRBV5-1	TRBJ1-5	TRBD1	.
CASIGGTEEKLFF	TGTGCCAGCATCGGCGGGACGGAGGAAAAACTGTTTTTT	TRBV25-1	TRBJ1-4	.	many